One sample yielded the 4 T cell receptor beta chains listed below, sequenced in a study of OX40 agonist ivuxolimab in advanced cancers. The assay was immunoSEQ multiplex PCR, and TCRdb's table has in-frame clones only and misses some. Of fewer than 90,000 clones detected, roughly 80% appear once; the ten largest clones hold 1.1%. This specimen was CD4+ or CD8+ T cells sorted from blood, taken in a trial of the OX40 agonist ivuxolimab. The receptor source for this set is an adult with an advanced solid tumor such as melanoma, head and neck, liver or kidney cancer.

This sequence joins TRBV6-1 and TRBJ1-1; 7 bases are a match to TRBD1. The CDR3 extends over 15 amino acids. The germline V gene has CDR1 MNHNS and CDR2 SASEGT. V trimming: 4 bases; J trimming: 0 bases; junction bases outside the gene matches: 5. This CDR3 is CASSALDRMNTEAFF. The CDR3 nucleotides read TGTGCCAGCAGTGCGTTGGACAGGATGAACACTGAAGCTTTCTTT.

The chain employs TRBV10-2 and TRBJ1-2; no firm D call. The CDR3 loop spans 13 amino acids. Germline CDR1 is WSHSY and CDR2 is SAAADI. Trimming removed 9 bases from V and 4 bases from J, with 15 bases in between. The CDR3 bases are TGCGCCAGTACTTCCCAAAAAGTCTATGGCTACACCTTC. Protein: CASTSQKVYGYTF.

The gene calls are TRBV7-9 and TRBJ1-2, with D possibly matching TRBD1 (6 bases). Germline lookup yields CDR1 SEHNR and CDR2 FQNEAQ (reference sequence). The CDR3 totals 13 residues. Trimming pared 8 bases from V and 3 bases from J, leaving 13 bases between. Written as DNA, the CDR3 is TGTGCCAGCGGACAGATCCAGGACTATGGCTACACCTTC. Translated: CASGQIQDYGYTF.

The chain couples TRBV19 to TRBJ1-5; 10 bases map to TRBD1. The CDR3 is 13 amino acids. Germline CDR1 reads LNHDA; CDR2 reads SQIVND (reference sequence). V gave up 8 bases and J gave up 4 bases; unmatched junction bases: 2. DNA of the CDR3: TGTGCCAGTCGGGACAGGGGAAATCAGCCCCAGCATTTT. Its translation: CASRDRGNQPQHF.